What follows are 32 T cell receptor beta chains derived from one specimen sequenced in a study of blood T cells in healthy people across ages. A second roughly 6 to 12 cycle PCR used barcoded and J-beta primers. In TCRdb, the 5' RACE reads were re-called with MiXCR into one record per CDR3 protein. The table shows around 850,000 distinct CDR3 sequences, with 35% to 40% occurring only once. The sample comprised blood. The receptors here all came from a man aged 18 to 29 in good health.

This clonotype turned up a few times. The V gene is TRBV6-6, the J gene TRBJ2-4, with a weak D call TRBD1 (6 bases). Germline CDR1 and CDR2: MNHNY and SVGAGI (reference sequence). V dropped 6 bases and J dropped 0 bases, with 12 bases sitting between them. The CDR3 is 15 residues long. CDR3 protein: CASRSGQLAKNIQYF. The DNA for the CDR3 is TGTGCCAGCAGGTCTGGACAGCTAGCCAAAAACATTCAGTACTTC.

This clonotype was seen many times. The chain joins TRBV14 to TRBJ2-7, with a possible D match to TRBD1 (5 bases). CDR1 SGHDN and CDR2 FVKESK come from the germline V gene. The CDR3 spans 11 residues. Trimming left V 5 bases short and J 4 bases short, with 6 bases between. CDR3 region: CASSGQYEQYF. The CDR3 region has the DNA TGTGCCAGCAGCGGACAATACGAGCAGTACTTC.

This clonotype has ten or more counts. This sequence joins TRBV5-1 and TRBJ2-6, with a tentative D call TRBD1 (6 bases). This CDR3 region has 17 residues. V gave up 3 bases and J gave up 1 base, with 14 bases separating them. The germline V gene has CDR1 SGHRS and CDR2 YFSETQ. The CDR3: CASSSRTVTSGANVLTF. In nucleotides, the CDR3 is TGCGCCAGCAGCTCAAGGACAGTAACTTCTGGGGCCAACGTCCTGACTTTC.

This clonotype was observed at least ten times. CDR3 in amino acids: CASGGLGETQYF. CDR3 DNA: TGTGCGTCGGGGGGGCTGGGAGAGACCCAGTACTTC. The chain is built from TRBV12-3 or TRBV12-4 and TRBJ2-5; 8 nucleotides align to TRBD2. The CDR3 covers 12 residues.

In this sample, this clonotype turned up once. The chain has TRBV20-1 and TRBJ2-3, with 10 positions matching TRBD2. Per the germline V gene, CDR1 is DFQATT and CDR2 is SNEGSKA (reference sequence). V was pared by 3 bases and J by 3 bases, with 3 bases of the junction left unmatched. The CDR3 extends over 14 amino acids. The CDR3 nucleotides are TGCAGTGCTAGCGCTAGCGGGAGAACAGATACGCAGTATTTT. It translates to CSASASGRTDTQYF.

Remarks on this clonotype: Relative to the germline gene, one junction end is altered; a read error may explain this. The chain joins TRBV30 to TRBJ1-5; tentative D call: TRBD1 (5 bases). The CDR3 is 13 residues long. From germline, CDR1 is GTSNPN and CDR2 SVGIG (reference sequence). CDR3 region: CASGDGYNQPRHF. The CDR3 DNA is TGTGCCTCCGGGGACGGATACAATCAGCCCCGGCATTTT.

Many counts were recorded for this clonotype. The chain combines TRBV9 with TRBJ1-2; D gene uncertain. Germline lookup yields CDR1 SGDLS and CDR2 YYNGEE. The CDR3 covers 11 residues. The ends were cut back, 3 bases at V and 3 bases at J, with 3 bases in the middle. The CDR3 protein is CASSGHYGYTF. The CDR3 DNA sequence: TGTGCCAGCAGCGGGCACTATGGCTACACCTTC.

This clonotype was seen a single time. The chain uses TRBV4-3 and TRBJ1-3; D perhaps matches TRBD1 (6 bases). Trimming took off 0 bases at V and 5 bases at J, with 14 bases between the two ends. CDR1 is LGHNA, CDR2 YSLEER, per germline. This CDR3 contains 16 residues. This CDR3 reads CASSQDSLTGRNTIYF. CDR3 coding DNA: TGCGCCAGCAGCCAAGACTCCCTGACAGGCCGAAACACCATATATTTT.

The J gene is TRBJ1-1, the V gene TRBV6-5; D gene ambiguous. The CDR3 is 11 residues long. The germline V gene has CDR1 MNHEY and CDR2 SVGAGI. V was clipped by 7 bases and J by 5 bases, with 8 bases between them. In DNA form, the CDR3 reads TGTGCCAGCAATCAAGGAACTGAAGCTTTCTTT. Amino acid sequence: CASNQGTEAFF.

The rearrangement joins TRBV15 to TRBJ1-3; D remains ambiguous. Germline V gene data show CDR1 as LNHNV and CDR2 as YYDKDF (reference sequence). This CDR3 has 13 residues. V lost 0 bases, J lost 4 bases, and 4 bases lay in between. The CDR3, as DNA: TGTGCCACCAGCAGAGATACAGGAAACACCATATATTTT. Its translation: CATSRDTGNTIYF.

This clonotype was seen only a few times. The J gene is TRBJ2-6, the V gene TRBV16, with D unresolved. V was shortened by 8 bases and J by 1 base, with 12 bases between the two germline ends. Germline V gene data show CDR1 as KGHSY and CDR2 as FQNENV. The CDR3 is 15 amino acids. CDR3 sequence reads: CASHQPESGANVLTF. The CDR3 DNA reads TGTGCCAGCCACCAGCCGGAGTCTGGGGCCAACGTCCTGACTTTC. The full variable domain, with the rest looked up from reference TRBV16 and TRBJ2-6, is GEEVAQTPKHLVRGEGQKAKLYCAPIKGHSYVFWYQQVLKNEFKFLISFQNENVFDETGMPKERFSAKCLPNSPCSLEIQATKLEDSAVYFCASHQPESGANVLTFGAGSRLTVL.

A remark on this clonotype: At one end, the junction sequence differs from germline, possibly due to a read error. V gene TRBV20-1 combines with J gene TRBJ1-1; weak D call: TRBD1 (6 bases). This CDR3 is built from 13 residues. Germline assignment: CDR1 DFQATT and CDR2 SNEGSKA (reference sequence). The CDR3: CCARVQGYTEAFF. In DNA form, the CDR3 reads TGCTGTGCTAGAGTACAGGGATATACTGAAGCTTTCTTT.

This clonotype has a count of ten or more. The V gene is TRBV25-1, the J gene TRBJ1-2; D gene ambiguous. The CDR3 totals 11 residues. Trimming removed 3 bases from V and 4 bases from J, with 3 bases in between. The germline V gene encodes CDR1 MGHDK and CDR2 SYGVNS. The CDR3 nucleotides read TGTGCCAGCAGTGATCCCTATGGCTACACCTTC. This translates into CASSDPYGYTF.

The chain joins TRBV20-1 to TRBJ2-5; 8 bases fit TRBD1. There are 15 residues in the CDR3. V lost 3 bases and J lost 1; bases outside the gene matches: 7. The germline V gene encodes CDR1 DFQATT and CDR2 SNEGSKA (reference sequence). CDR3 in DNA: TGCAGTGCTAGCGAAGACAGGGGAGCCCAAGAGACCCAGTACTTC. Amino acids: CSASEDRGAQETQYF.

This clonotype was observed a handful of times. The chain couples TRBV7-3 to TRBJ1-5; no definite D call. The V and J ends lost 1 base and 8 bases respectively, with 9 bases between them. The CDR3 is 13 amino acids. Germline CDR1 SGHTA, CDR2 FQGTGA. The CDR3 loop is CASSLRPQEPQHF. The DNA of the CDR3 is TGTGCCAGCAGCTTAAGGCCCCAAGAGCCCCAGCATTTT. Variable domain in full (rest from reference TRBV7-3 and TRBJ1-5): GAGVSQTPSNKVTEKGKYVELRCDPISGHTALYWYRQSLGQGPEFLIYFQGTGAADDSGLPNDRFFAVRPEGSVSTLKIQRTERGDSAVYLCASSLRPQEPQHFGDGTRLSIL.

This clonotype was detected many times. This chain links TRBV12-3 or TRBV12-4 with TRBJ2-1, with a tentative D call TRBD2 (5 bases). Trimming removed 6 bases from V and 5 bases from J, with 14 bases in between. The CDR3 is 14 amino acids. CDR3 bases: TGTGCCAGCAGCCCCAGTTCGGGGAACAATGAGCAGTTCTTC. Protein sequence: CASSPSSGNNEQFF.

As concerns this clonotype: At one end, the junction sequence differs from germline, possibly due to a read error. V and J are TRBV28 and TRBJ2-3; 8 nucleotides align to TRBD1. The germline gives CDR1 MDHEN, CDR2 SYDVKM. The CDR3 is 15 residues long. The chain's CDR3 is CASSRRTGWTDMQYF. DNA of the CDR3: TGTGCCAGCAGTCGACGGACAGGGTGGACAGATATGCAGTATTTT.

There are a few counts of this clonotype. The rearrangement uses TRBV12-3 or TRBV12-4 and TRBJ2-1; 7 bases line up with TRBD2. This CDR3 is built from 14 residues. V gave up 2 bases and J gave up 8 bases; unmatched junction bases: 6. The CDR3 DNA reads TGTGCCAGCAGTTTAAGCGGGGCGGGGGATGAGCAGTTCTTC. Translated: CASSLSGAGDEQFF.

The genes are TRBV20-1 and TRBJ2-7; a weak D match, TRBD2 (8 bases). CDR1 and CDR2 (germline): DFQATT, SNEGSKA (reference sequence). Trimming left V 6 bases short and J 0 bases short, with 18 bases between. This CDR3 spans 15 amino acids. As DNA, the CDR3 is TGCAGTGCCCCTCGGCGGGGGGACAGCTCCTACGAGCAGTACTTC. This encodes CSAPRRGDSSYEQYF.

This clonotype was picked up a small number of times. J is TRBJ2-5 and V is TRBV7-9; possibly TRBD2 for D (7 bases). The CDR3 length is 15 residues. V lost 2 bases, J lost 5 bases, and 15 bases lay in between. CDR1 and CDR2 (germline): SEHNR, FQNEAQ (reference sequence). CDR3 bases: TGTGCCAGCAGCTTACGGGGGGCCCAGGAGGAGACCCAGTACTTC. Amino acid sequence: CASSLRGAQEETQYF.

Comments on this clonotype: With a much larger clone just one base away, this may be a read error. This chain's CDR3 is CAISQTGQGAGNEQYF. DNA for the CDR3: TGTGCCATCAGCCAAACAGGACAGGGGGCAGGGAATGAGCAGTACTTC. The chain recombines TRBV10-3 with TRBJ2-5; 11 bases map to TRBD1. V was clipped by 6 bases and J by 11 bases; unmatched bases: 17. CDR1 is ENHRY, CDR2 SYGVKD, per germline. The CDR3 has 16 residues.

This clonotype has more than one count but fewer than ten. The genes are TRBV7-2 and TRBJ2-1; perhaps D is TRBD1 or TRBD2 (6 bases each). Germline loops: CDR1 SGHTA, CDR2 FQGNSA. Trimming left V 6 bases short and J 7 bases short, with 25 bases between. The CDR3 spans 17 residues. The CDR3 protein is CASSPMEGVRPGNEQFF. DNA of the CDR3: TGTGCCAGCAGTCCGATGGAGGGGGTTAGGCCTGGAAATGAGCAGTTCTTC.

This sequence joins TRBV7-2 and TRBJ2-5; 12 nucleotides align to TRBD2. This CDR3 is 16 amino acids long. J lost 11 bases, V lost 1 base, and 11 bases had no gene match. CDR1 and CDR2 from the germline V gene are SGHTA and FQGNSA. The CDR3 sequence is CASSLDLASGGEEQYF. CDR3 DNA sequence: TGTGCCAGCAGCTTAGATCTGGCTAGCGGGGGGGAAGAGCAGTACTTC.

The chain recombines TRBV7-2 with TRBJ2-3, with D possibly being TRBD2 (6 bases). From germline, CDR1 is SGHTA and CDR2 FQGNSA. Deletions cut 5 bases from V and 4 bases from J, with 13 bases between. The CDR3 has 14 amino acids. CDR3 amino acids: CASSDGTFPDTQYF. The CDR3 DNA sequence: TGTGCCAGCAGCGACGGGACTTTCCCAGATACGCAGTATTTT. Using reference TRBV7-2 and TRBJ2-3 for the parts outside the CDR3, the full variable domain is GAGVSQSPSNKVTEKGKDVELRCDPISGHTALYWYRQSLGQGLEFLIYFQGNSAPDKSGLPSDRFSAERTGGSVSTLTIQRTQQEDSAVYLCASSDGTFPDTQYFGPGTRLTVL.

This clonotype was detected a few times. The J gene is TRBJ1-5, the V gene TRBV20-1; the D gene is possibly TRBD1 (5 bases). V lost 1 base to trimming and J lost 3 bases, with 10 bases between them. The germline V gene has CDR1 DFQATT and CDR2 SNEGSKA (reference sequence). The CDR3 covers 14 residues. The CDR3 region has the DNA TGCAGTGCTAGAGGGGGGACCTCCAATCAGCCCCAGCATTTT. This encodes CSARGGTSNQPQHF.

This clonotype was detected a few times. The chain employs TRBV7-9 and TRBJ2-7; D might be TRBD2 (6 bases). Germline V CDR1 and CDR2: SEHNR, FQNEAQ (reference sequence). Trimming took off 1 base at V and 12 bases at J, with 16 bases between the two ends. This CDR3 is built from 13 residues. CDR3 residues: CASSLGDLGGRYF. The CDR3 DNA reads TGTGCCAGCAGCTTAGGAGATCTCGGAGGGCGGTACTTC.

The chain links TRBV4-3 to TRBJ2-1; 8 bases map to TRBD2. The germline V gene encodes CDR1 LGHNA and CDR2 YSLEER. The CDR3 covers 14 residues. Trimming at V came to 4 bases and at J to 8 bases, leaving 7 bases not matched to a gene. The CDR3 reads CASSPGLVRDEQFF. DNA for the CDR3: TGCGCCAGCAGCCCGGGACTAGTTAGGGATGAGCAGTTCTTC.

The chain links TRBV5-1 to TRBJ1-2; possibly TRBD1 for D (6 bases). Looked up from germline, CDR1 is SGHRS and CDR2 is YFSETQ. Trimming left V 0 bases short and J 1 base short, with 13 bases between. The CDR3 runs to 16 residues. For the CDR3, the DNA is TGCGCCAGCAGCTTGGCCGACAGGCTGGATAACTATGGCTACACCTTC. Translation: CASSLADRLDNYGYTF.

The V gene is TRBV12-3 or TRBV12-4, the J gene TRBJ2-5; 7 bases line up with TRBD2. This CDR3 region has 14 residues. The ends lost 3 bases at V and 4 bases at J; junction bases unmatched: 5. CDR3 sequence: CASSLAGVAETQYF. For the CDR3, the DNA is TGTGCCAGCAGTTTGGCGGGAGTGGCAGAGACCCAGTACTTC.

In this sample, this clonotype turned up a few times. The gene calls are TRBV28 and TRBJ2-1, with 7 bases lining up with TRBD1. V lost 6 bases, J lost 6 bases, and 5 bases stayed unmatched. This CDR3 comprises 13 residues. In germline, CDR1 is MDHEN, CDR2 SYDVKM. CDR3 residues: CASRLTGVNEQFF. In DNA, the CDR3 is TGTGCCAGCAGGTTAACAGGGGTCAATGAGCAGTTCTTC.

Notes on this clonotype: Its ends do not fully match the called genes, so a read error is possible. The chain employs TRBV3-1 and TRBJ2-3; D call uncertain. Germline-derived CDR1 and CDR2 are LGHDT and YNNKEL (reference sequence). CDR3 length: 14 residues. The CDR3 region is CASRQDVVGDTQYF. CDR3 DNA: TGTGCCAGCCGCCAAGATGTGGTCGGGGATACGCAGTATTTT.

A word on this clonotype: The germline gene is not matched at one end of the junction; a read error may be the cause. The V gene is TRBV3-1, the J gene TRBJ1-5, with a tentative D call TRBD1 (5 bases). Germline assignment: CDR1 LGHDT and CDR2 YNNKEL (reference sequence). CDR3 length: 15 residues. The CDR3 is CVSSQGLTGNQPQHF. CDR3 sequence (DNA): TGTGTCAGCAGCCAGGGACTTACTGGCAATCAGCCCCAGCATTTT.